Below, 22 T cell receptor beta chains from the same sample are listed, as sequenced in a study of blood T cell repertoires in COVID-19. Profiling relied on immunoSEQ multiplex PCR, and the TCRdb table lists in-frame clones only, not all of them. The repertoire holds some 140,000 clones, with over 75% as singletons. The sequencing input was peripheral blood. Every receptor here comes from a man in his 70s with active COVID-19.

J is TRBJ2-7 and V is TRBV11-2; 11 bases line up with TRBD2. Germline loops: CDR1 SGHAT, CDR2 FQNNGV. The J segment lost 0 bases and the V segment lost 2 bases, leaving 3 bases of the junction unmatched. This CDR3 contains 16 residues. The CDR3 bases are TGTGCCAGCAGCTTAACTAGCGGGAGCTTCTCCTACGAGCAGTACTTC. It translates to CASSLTSGSFSYEQYF.

The chain recombines TRBV18 with TRBJ1-1; tentative D call: TRBD1 (6 bases). Germline CDR1 and CDR2: KGHSH and LQKENI. Between the trimmed V and J ends, which lost 3 bases and 7 bases, there was a span of 18 bases. The CDR3 length is 15 residues. CDR3 nucleotides: TGTGCCAGCTCACCCCCCAGCCGCCAGGGGAATGAAGCTTTCTTT. Amino acid sequence: CASSPPSRQGNEAFF.

CDR3 amino acids: CASKRAPNTGELFF. The CDR3 DNA reads as TGCGCCAGCAAGAGGGCCCCAAACACCGGGGAGCTGTTTTTT. The rearrangement uses TRBV5-1 and TRBJ2-2; D is possibly TRBD2 (5 bases). The CDR3 loop spans 14 amino acids. Germline CDR1 is SGHRS and CDR2 is YFSETQ. Trimming took off 6 bases at V and 2 bases at J, with 11 bases between the two ends.

The CDR3: CASSQFGYLAGANVLTF. The DNA for the CDR3 is TGTGCCAGCAGCCAGTTTGGGTACCTAGCTGGGGCCAACGTCCTGACTTTC. V and J are TRBV3-1 (or the pseudogene TRBV3-2) and TRBJ2-6; no reliable D call. With 3 bases removed from V and 2 bases from J, the gap between germline ends came to 14 bases. CDR1 is LGHDT and CDR2 is YNNKEL in the germline V gene (reference sequence). CDR3 size: 17 residues.

The gene calls are TRBV6-5 and TRBJ2-7; 13 bases are shared with TRBD2. The V gene end was trimmed by 6 bases and the J gene end by 7 bases; junction bases not matched to a gene: 0. The CDR3 length is 12 residues. Germline lookup yields CDR1 MNHEY and CDR2 SVGAGI. CDR3 DNA sequence: TGTGCCAGCAGGGGACTAGCGGGGGAGCAGTACTTC. Residues: CASRGLAGEQYF.

V usage is TRBV28 and J usage is TRBJ2-1; TRBD2 might be the D (5 bases). V was trimmed by 6 bases and J by 2 bases, leaving 17 bases between them. CDR1 is MDHEN and CDR2 is SYDVKM in the germline V gene. The CDR3 runs 16 residues. The CDR3 protein is CASRLGFGVPYNEQFF. The CDR3 DNA reads TGTGCCAGCAGGTTAGGGTTCGGGGTCCCCTACAATGAGCAGTTCTTC.

This chain connects TRBV2 to TRBJ2-1; 8 bases match TRBD2. V was clipped by 0 bases and J by 15 bases; unmatched bases: 10. Germline lookup yields CDR1 SNHLY and CDR2 FYNNEI. The CDR3 loop spans 14 amino acids. CDR3 sequence reads: CASSEARASGGGFF. DNA of the CDR3: TGTGCCAGCAGTGAAGCGAGGGCCAGCGGGGGAGGGTTCTTC.

This clone was seen a single time. The J gene is TRBJ1-4, the V gene TRBV7-9; 8 bases are shared with TRBD1. V was clipped by 6 bases and J by 3 bases; unmatched bases: 12. The CDR3 runs to 17 residues. Germline V gene data show CDR1 as SEHNR and CDR2 as FQNEAQ (reference sequence). The CDR3 region is CASSSGTGERANEKLFF. The CDR3 coding sequence is TGTGCCAGCAGTTCAGGGACAGGCGAACGGGCTAATGAAAAACTGTTTTTT.

J is TRBJ2-7 and V is TRBV29-1; TRBD2 matches at 11 bases. The CDR3 contains 13 residues. From germline, CDR1 is SQVTM and CDR2 ANQGSEA. J gave up 6 bases and V 5 bases, and 6 bases lay outside the gene matches. The CDR3 DNA follows: TGCAGCGTTTTTAGCGGGAGGGCCGGCGAGCAGTACTTC. This encodes CSVFSGRAGEQYF.

The chain employs TRBV24-1 and TRBJ2-3; TRBD1 agrees at 7 bases. The CDR3 has 11 residues. CDR1 KGHDR and CDR2 SFDVKD come from the germline V gene. J was trimmed by 11 bases and V by 6 bases; bases with no gene match: 4. The CDR3 reads CATSSRQGQYF. The CDR3 nucleotides read TGTGCCACCAGTTCCCGACAGGGGCAGTATTTT.

This chain uses TRBV3-1 (or the pseudogene TRBV3-2) with TRBJ2-3; D unresolved. The ends were cut back, 4 bases at V and 4 bases at J, with 6 bases in the middle. This CDR3 region has 12 residues. Germline V lookup: CDR1 LGHDT, CDR2 YNNKEL (reference sequence). In DNA form, the CDR3 reads TGTGCCAGCAGCCGACTCTCAGATACGCAGTATTTT. Translation gives CASSRLSDTQYF.

A few counts support this clone. The gene calls are TRBV27 and TRBJ2-7; D might be TRBD2 (5 bases). The CDR3 spans 12 residues. The germline CDR1 and CDR2 sequences are MNHEY and SMNVEV (reference sequence). Trimming took off 3 bases at V and 4 bases at J, with 7 bases between the two ends. The CDR3 reads CASSLRGYEQYF. For the CDR3, the DNA is TGTGCCAGCAGTTTGAGAGGGTACGAGCAGTACTTC.

With regard to this clone: In the same sample, other DNA sequences code for this CDR3. This chain connects TRBV15 to TRBJ2-3, with D possibly being TRBD2 (5 bases). V dropped 1 base and J dropped 0 bases, with 11 bases sitting between them. This CDR3 contains 16 residues. CDR1 LNHNV and CDR2 YYDKDF come from the germline V gene (reference sequence). The CDR3 spells CATSRGEGTSTDTQYF. In DNA, the CDR3 is TGTGCCACCAGCAGAGGTGAGGGAACTAGCACAGATACGCAGTATTTT.

This chain uses TRBV28 with TRBJ2-7; 9 bases align to TRBD1. V was pared by 9 bases and J by 3 bases, with 6 bases of the junction left unmatched. The CDR3 has 13 residues. Germline V gene data show CDR1 as MDHEN and CDR2 as SYDVKM. The CDR3 is CASIPGQGYEQYF. CDR3 DNA: TGTGCCAGTATTCCGGGACAGGGCTACGAGCAGTACTTC.

This clone was seen a few times. The chain employs TRBV5-1 and TRBJ1-2, with 9 bases lining up with TRBD1. The CDR3 totals 15 residues. The V segment lost 3 bases and the J segment 4 bases; nucleotides outside the gene matches: 7. CDR1 and CDR2 (germline): SGHRS, YFSETQ. CDR3 sequence (DNA): TGCGCCAGCAGCTCAGGGACAGGGAATCCCTATGGCTACACCTTC. Amino acid sequence: CASSSGTGNPYGYTF.

This chain joins TRBV28 and TRBJ2-1, with a tentative D call TRBD1 (6 bases). The CDR3 sequence is 16 residues long. From germline, CDR1 is MDHEN and CDR2 SYDVKM. V dropped 5 bases and J dropped 3 bases, with 17 bases sitting between them. CDR3 sequence reads: CASSPRPQGYYNEQFF. Written as DNA, the CDR3 is TGTGCCAGCAGTCCTCGCCCACAGGGTTACTACAATGAGCAGTTCTTC.

The chain recombines TRBV9 with TRBJ1-1; 10 nucleotides line up with TRBD1. Germline assignment: CDR1 SGDLS and CDR2 YYNGEE. This CDR3 region has 14 residues. The ends lost 0 bases at V and 5 bases at J; junction bases unmatched: 1. CDR3 sequence (DNA): TGTGCCAGCAGCGTAGGGACAGGGGGAACTGAAGCTTTCTTT. Translating it yields CASSVGTGGTEAFF. The whole variable domain, remainder taken from reference TRBV9 and TRBJ1-1, is DSGVTQTPKHLITATGQRVTLRCSPRSGDLSVYWYQQSLDQGLQFLIQYYNGEERAKGNILERFSAQQFPDLHSELNLSSLELGDSALYFCASSVGTGGTEAFFGQGTRLTVV.

The chain is built from TRBV2 and TRBJ2-5; the match to TRBD2 covers 10 bases. The J segment lost 1 base and the V segment lost 6 bases, leaving 5 bases of the junction unmatched. The germline CDR1 and CDR2 sequences are SNHLY and FYNNEI. This CDR3 has 15 residues. CDR3 nucleotides: TGTGCCAGCAGCGCCTGGACTAGCGGCCAAGAGACCCAGTACTTC. This gives the protein CASSAWTSGQETQYF.

This clone was recorded only once. This chain links TRBV19 with TRBJ2-1; D is possibly TRBD2 (5 bases). The length of the CDR3 is 16 residues. The V end was cut by 1 base, the J end by 9 bases, with 19 bases between. Germline CDR1 LNHDA, CDR2 SQIVND (reference sequence). CDR3 bases: TGTGCCAGTAGTATAGTAGGTTCGTCGTTTGGAGGTGAGCAGTTCTTC. This translates into CASSIVGSSFGGEQFF.

The rearrangement joins TRBV29-1 to TRBJ1-2, with 7 bases that match TRBD1. V lost 3 bases to trimming and J lost 4 bases; unmatched junction nucleotides: 5. The CDR3 runs to 13 residues. The germline gives CDR1 SQVTM, CDR2 ANQGSEA. The CDR3 here is CSVDDRVGYGYTF. CDR3 sequence (DNA): TGCAGCGTTGACGACAGGGTCGGCTATGGCTACACCTTC. Full variable domain (outside the CDR3, taken from reference TRBV29-1 and TRBJ1-2): SAVISQKPSRDICQRGTSLTIQCQVDSQVTMMFWYRQQPGQSLTLIATANQGSEATYESGFVIDKFPISRPNLTFSTLTVSNMSPEDSSIYLCSVDDRVGYGYTFGSGTRLTVV.

Here the CDR3 DNA reads TGTGCCAGCAGCCGAGTATCCTACGAGCAGTACTTC. Translating gives CASSRVSYEQYF. The chain has TRBV7-9 and TRBJ2-7; D ambiguous. The CDR3 is made up of 12 amino acids. V lost 5 bases, J lost 1 base, and 6 bases lay in between. Germline CDR1 is SEHNR and CDR2 is FQNEAQ (reference sequence).

The chain has TRBV18 and TRBJ2-7, with TRBD1 identical over 8 bases. The V segment lost 5 bases and the J segment 3 bases; nucleotides outside the gene matches: 3. CDR1 and CDR2 (germline): KGHSH, LQKENI. This CDR3 has 13 residues. As DNA, the CDR3 is TGTGCCAGCTCAGGCGGACAGGGCTACGAGCAGTACTTC. Protein product: CASSGGQGYEQYF.